This T cell receptor beta chain was found in a study of cytomegalovirus exposure and HLA in healthy donors. Study-wide points: A later analysis showed that HLA-associated TCR beta chains had undergone more clonal expansion than equally common others. There was a cluster of highly shared sequence variants that was likely a sequencing artifact.

A word on this clone: Its target is unknown.

Amplification used 60 Vbeta primers and 13 Jbeta primers. Generated by immunoSEQ multiplex PCR, the TCRdb table keeps only in-frame clones and is missing some. The table counts 200,000 or so clones; roughly 0.74% lies in the top ten. The CDR3 has 15 residues. Germline V gene sequence: CDR1 SGHTA, CDR2 FQGTGA. V lost 4 bases to trimming and J lost 5 bases; unmatched junction nucleotides: 5. Nominally healthy donors provided the samples, though records likely missed some immune exposures. The receptor was isolated from a boy aged 5-17 years in good health and CMV-seronegative. This rearrangement joins TRBV7-3 to TRBJ2-3; TRBD2 matches 11 bases. Sequenced sample: PBMCs. The CDR3 DNA follows: TGTGCCAGCAGCTCAACCGGGACTAGCGGAGATACGCAGTATTTT. Its translation is CASSSTGTSGDTQYF.